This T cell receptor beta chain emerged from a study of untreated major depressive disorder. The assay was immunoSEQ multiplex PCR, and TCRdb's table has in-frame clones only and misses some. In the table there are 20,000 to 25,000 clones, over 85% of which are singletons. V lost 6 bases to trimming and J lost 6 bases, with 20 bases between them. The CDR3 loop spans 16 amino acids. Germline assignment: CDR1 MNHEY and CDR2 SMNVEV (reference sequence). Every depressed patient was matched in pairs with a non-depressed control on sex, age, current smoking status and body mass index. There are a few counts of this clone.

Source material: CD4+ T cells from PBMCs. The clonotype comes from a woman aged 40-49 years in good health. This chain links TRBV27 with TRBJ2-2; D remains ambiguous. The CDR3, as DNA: TGTGCCAGCAGGAGTTTAGTAGTCACGGTAGCCGGGGAGCTGTTTTTT. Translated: CASRSLVVTVAGELFF.